This T cell receptor (beta chain) was retrieved from a study of identical twins. Findings of the study overall: Clonotypes of the beta chain that were abundant in cord blood carried fewer insertions (memory repertoires showed none).

This clonotype was detected a few times. As yet, its antigen is unknown. Template switching created a universal primer site, and the cDNA included unique molecular identifiers. MiXCR, run by TCRdb on the 5' RACE reads, gives a single entry per CDR3 protein. Of nearly 650,000 distinct CDR3 sequences in the sample, roughly 7.2% were seen once. V lost 4 bases and J lost 7; bases outside the gene matches: 7. The V gene's germline CDR1 is SEHNR and CDR2 FQNEAQ (reference sequence). This CDR3 comprises 14 residues. These data were also filed under a second study, of yellow fever vaccine responses in identical twins. That paper adds: Among the twins, the vaccine T cell response reportedly seemed partly convergent and partly personalized.

The specimen was PBMCs. V and J are TRBV7-9 and TRBJ2-3; 8 nucleotides line up with TRBD1. The origin of this receptor is a woman aged 18-29 years in good health. CDR3: CASSSPGGWNTQYF. The CDR3 DNA follows: TGTGCCAGCAGCTCCCCAGGGGGCTGGAATACGCAGTATTTT.